This T cell receptor (beta chain) was recovered during a study of blood T cell repertoires in COVID-19. Study-wide context: Sites in the United States, Italy and Spain provided acute and convalescent COVID-19 samples. T cells, B-cell-depleted T cells, or PBMCs provided the cDNA or gDNA that served as material.

Germline V gene sequence: CDR1 LGHDT, CDR2 YNNKEL (reference sequence). V was pared by 0 bases and J by 2 bases, with 9 bases between. There are 15 residues in the CDR3. Source study methods: Reference gene primer amplification gave nucleated cell count estimates. Sequencing was performed with immunoSEQ multiplex PCR; in TCRdb, only in-frame clones are kept and a portion is missing. V, J and clone size were drawn from that table, and D and trimming were deduced from the DNA. The data contain approximately 140,000 clones, about 86% of them singletons. This chain connects TRBV3-1 (or the pseudogene TRBV3-2) to TRBJ2-3; unclear D gene. Sequencing was done on a sample of peripheral blood. The clonotype was recovered from a man in his 70s with acute or convalescent COVID-19. This CDR3 is CASSQDPLPTDTQYF. The CDR3, as DNA: TGTGCCAGCAGCCAAGACCCACTACCCACAGATACGCAGTATTTT.